The entry below describes one T cell receptor (beta chain). The record originates from a study of shared clonotypes between healthy human individuals. TCRdb's table, derived via immunoSEQ multiplex PCR, lists solely in-frame clones and lacks some. The sample lists 2,500,000 or so clones; 80% to 95% were seen once. The source material was naive CD4+ T cells from PBMCs. Regarding subset: CD45RA+ positively selected. The source is a man aged 18 to 29 in good health. Some clones in this sample may be carry-over from other donors' samples.

As DNA, the CDR3 is TGTGCCAGCAGCGAAGCGAAGGGGGGACCTAATGAAAAACTGTTTTTT. It translates to CASSEAKGGPNEKLFF. The chain is built from TRBV9 and TRBJ1-4; D might be TRBD1 (6 bases). In germline, CDR1 is SGDLS, CDR2 YYNGEE. V was shortened by 3 bases and J by 3 bases, with 15 bases between the two germline ends. The length of the CDR3 is 16 residues.